This TCR beta chain was identified in a study of OX40 agonist ivuxolimab in advanced cancers. On the study more broadly: Six ivuxolimab dose levels, 0.01 to 10 mg/kg, were given intravenously every 2 weeks. Partial responses were achieved by three patients, of whom one had hepatocellular carcinoma and two had cutaneous melanoma.

The CDR3 has 16 residues. CDR1 and CDR2 from the germline V gene are MGHRA and YSYEKL. The junction had 11 bases not matched to a gene; V was cut back by 3 bases and J by 7 bases. General study findings and limits: Also present in some nonresponders was a low level of normalized T-cell clonal expansion.

This clone was seen just once. The antigen is undetermined. TCRdb keeps only in-frame clones here, not all; method: immunoSEQ multiplex PCR. This table has about 73,000 clones, about 81% appearing once. The chain uses TRBV4-1 and TRBJ2-1; TRBD1 agrees at 8 bases. The receptor's source is an adult with an advanced solid tumor such as melanoma, head and neck, liver or kidney cancer. The sample in question was CD4+ or CD8+ T cells sorted from blood, obtained in a trial of the OX40 agonist ivuxolimab. Written as DNA, the CDR3 is TGCGCCAGCAGCCACCGGGGACAGGTCACGTGGAATGAGCAGTTCTTC. Protein sequence: CASSHRGQVTWNEQFF.